Listed here are 8 T cell receptor beta chains from one sample, sequenced in a study of regulatory T cells in long-lasting Graves disease. This sample's time point: newly diagnosed GD, antithyroid drugs for less than 3 months. PBMCs provided the RNA from which the TCR library was made. Arm-PCR of CDR3 regions and iRepertoire HTBI primers were the basis on which TCR beta libraries were built. TCRdb recomputed calls from the multiplex PCR reads with MiXCR, one row per CDR3 protein. The repertoire consists of about half a million distinct CDR3 sequences, with approximately 12% occurring once and the leading ten covering approximately 9.6%. This sample also belongs to another study, concerning T cells in Graves' hyperthyroidism and ophthalmopathy.

Specimen: peripheral blood mononuclear cells (PBMCs), collected at new diagnosis, from a patient treated with antithyroid drugs. These receptors all come from a woman aged 25-40 years with Graves disease.

In this sample, this clonotype turned up a few times. The genes are TRBV28 and TRBJ1-2; no definite D call. Germline V gene lookup returns CDR1 MDHEN and CDR2 SYDVKM. V lost 5 bases, J lost 2 bases, and 15 bases lay in between. CDR3 size: 15 residues. CDR3 in DNA: TGTGCCAGCAGTATTGGCAGGCGGTACAACTATGGCTACACCTTC. This codes for CASSIGRRYNYGYTF.

This clonotype was seen repeatedly, ten times or more. The CDR3 sequence: CASSIHSSYNEQFF. CDR3 in DNA: TGTGCCAGTAGTATCCACAGCTCCTACAATGAGCAGTTCTTC. This chain uses TRBV19 with TRBJ2-1; unclear D gene. CDR1 and CDR2 (germline): LNHDA, SQIVND (reference sequence). Trimming cost V 3 bases and J 0 bases, with 6 bases left between them. This CDR3 region has 14 residues.

In its sample, this clonotype was seen a few times. J is TRBJ2-7 and V is TRBV12-3 or TRBV12-4, with a weak D call TRBD1 (7 bases). Trimming removed 9 bases at V and 4 bases at J, with 16 bases between. This CDR3 comprises 13 residues. In nucleotides, the CDR3 is TGTGCCAGTCGGGGGACAGCCCCTTACGAGCAGTACTTC. This sequence encodes CASRGTAPYEQYF.

Many counts were recorded for this clonotype. The chain links TRBV11-2 to TRBJ2-7; a possible D gene is TRBD2 (5 bases). Germline CDR1 reads SGHAT; CDR2 reads FQNNGV. Trimming took 1 base from V and 6 from J, leaving 19 bases between them. The CDR3 has 16 residues. The DNA for the CDR3 is TGTGCCAGCAGCTTAGGGGTTCTCCCTACTAGGGCCGAGCAGTACTTC. Its translation is CASSLGVLPTRAEQYF.

This clonotype was seen ten or more times. The rearrangement uses TRBV19 and TRBJ1-5, with a possible D match to TRBD1 (6 bases). The CDR3 has 15 amino acids. CDR1 LNHDA and CDR2 SQIVND come from the germline V gene (reference sequence). Trimming took off 5 bases at V and 0 bases at J, with 11 bases between the two ends. CDR3 sequence: CASSVQGYSNQPQHF. The CDR3 region has the DNA TGTGCCAGTAGTGTACAGGGATATAGCAATCAGCCCCAGCATTTT.

There are many counts of this clonotype. The rearrangement uses TRBV7-8 and TRBJ1-5; D gene uncertain. This CDR3 spans 15 amino acids. Germline assignment: CDR1 SGHVS and CDR2 FQNEAQ. The ends were cut back, 0 bases at V and 0 bases at J, with 6 bases in the middle. The CDR3 spells CASSLAINSNQPQHF. The CDR3 coding sequence is TGTGCCAGCAGCTTAGCAATTAATAGCAATCAGCCCCAGCATTTT.

This clonotype has ten or more counts. This rearrangement joins TRBV24-1 to TRBJ1-2; a weak D match, TRBD1 (5 bases). The CDR3 runs 12 residues. Germline assignment: CDR1 KGHDR and CDR2 SFDVKD. Trimming removed 3 bases from V and 5 bases from J, with 6 bases in between. This CDR3 reads CATSDRGYGYTF. The DNA for the CDR3 is TGTGCCACCAGTGATCGGGGGTATGGCTACACCTTC.

This clonotype has ten or more counts. This sequence joins TRBV5-1 and TRBJ1-5, with a tentative D call TRBD1 (5 bases). V gave up 0 bases and J gave up 3 bases, with 10 bases separating them. The CDR3 is 15 residues long. The germline CDR1 and CDR2 sequences are SGHRS and YFSETQ. In DNA, the CDR3 is TGCGCCAGCAGCTTGGAGGCAGGGCCCAATCAGCCCCAGCATTTT. It codes for CASSLEAGPNQPQHF.